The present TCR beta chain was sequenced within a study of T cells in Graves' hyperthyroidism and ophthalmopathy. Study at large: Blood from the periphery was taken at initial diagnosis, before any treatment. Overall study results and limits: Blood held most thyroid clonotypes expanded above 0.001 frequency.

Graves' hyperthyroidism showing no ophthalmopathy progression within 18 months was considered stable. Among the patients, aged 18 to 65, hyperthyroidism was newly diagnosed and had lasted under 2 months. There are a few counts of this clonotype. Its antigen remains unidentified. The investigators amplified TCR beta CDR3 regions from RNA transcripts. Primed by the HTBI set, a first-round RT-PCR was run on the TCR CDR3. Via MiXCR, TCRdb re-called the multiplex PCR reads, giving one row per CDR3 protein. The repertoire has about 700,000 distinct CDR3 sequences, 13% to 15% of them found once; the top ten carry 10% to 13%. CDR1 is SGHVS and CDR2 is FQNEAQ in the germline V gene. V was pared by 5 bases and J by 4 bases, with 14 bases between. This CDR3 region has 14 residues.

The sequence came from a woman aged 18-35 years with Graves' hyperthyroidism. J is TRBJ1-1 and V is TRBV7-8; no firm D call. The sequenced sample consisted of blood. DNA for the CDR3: TGTGCCAGCAGCCCCCTTAGAGGTTCCACTGAAGCTTTCTTT. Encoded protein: CASSPLRGSTEAFF.